These T cell receptor beta chains were read from a single sample in a study of T cell responses to AZD1222 COVID-19 vaccine. Sequencing used immunoSEQ multiplex PCR; TCRdb keeps in-frame clones, though not all of them. The data contain about 110,000 clones, more than 90% of them singletons. This sample comprised peripheral blood, obtained 28 days after the second AZD1222 dose. These receptors all come from an adult who received the AZD1222 COVID-19 vaccine. CDR3s include the opening cysteine and the closing phenylalanine or tryptophan. D genes are given only for firm matches. A clone size is listed for some rows: how often the clone was seen (once, few, many), or a class if it is expanded.

D	size	V	J	DNA	CDR3
-	-	TRBV24-1	TRBJ1-1	TGTGCCACCAGTGATCAGGTTGAAGCTTTCTTT	CATSDQVEAFF
-	-	TRBV11-3	TRBJ2-3	TGTGCCAGCAGCTTAAGGCAGGGGAGCACAGATACGCAGTATTTT	CASSLRQGSTDTQYF
-	-	TRBV19	TRBJ2-7	TGTGCCAGTAGTATAGATGGGTCTGGGGCCTACGAGCAGTACTTC	CASSIDGSGAYEQYF
-	once	TRBV5-1	TRBJ2-1	TGCGCCAGCAGCGTCGGACCGGGGGATGAGCAGTTCTTC	CASSVGPGDEQFF
TRBD1	-	TRBV9	TRBJ1-1	TGTGCCAGCAGCGCAGGACAGGGGGACACTGAAGCTTTCTTT	CASSAGQGDTEAFF
-	-	TRBV7-2	TRBJ2-7	TGTGCCAGCAGCGGGCGCCCACAGGCTAGATACGAGCAGTACTTC	CASSGRPQARYEQYF
-	-	TRBV5-1	TRBJ2-5	TGCGCCAGCAGCTTGGGCGGCTTAATAGAGACCCAGTACTTC	CASSLGGLIETQYF
-	-	TRBV15	TRBJ2-5	TGTGCCACCAGCAGTTCGGGGAAAGGGATCCAAGAGACCCAGTACTTC	CATSSSGKGIQETQYF
TRBD1	-	TRBV6-5	TRBJ2-2	TGTGCCAGCAGTTACACACAGGGGACCGGGGAGCTGTTTTTT	CASSYTQGTGELFF
-	few	TRBV7-7	TRBJ2-2	TGTGCTAGCAGCATCACGACAGGCCCCGGGGAGCTGTTTTTT	CASSITTGPGELFF
-	once	TRBV5-4	TRBJ2-1	TGTGCCAGCAGCTTGCCCGGGGGCCTTTACAATGAGCAGTTCTTC	CASSLPGGLYNEQFF
TRBD1	-	TRBV6-5	TRBJ1-5	TGTGCCATCCGAACCGGGACAGGGGGCAATCAGCCCCAGCATTTT	CAIRTGTGGNQPQHF
TRBD1	once	TRBV6-2/TRBV6-3	TRBJ1-2	TGTGCCAGCAGTTACACCCTCGGACAGGGCTCTAACTATGGCTACACCTTC	CASSYTLGQGSNYGYTF
-	-	TRBV6-2/TRBV6-3	TRBJ1-1	TGTGCCAGCAGTTACGATACAAGAATGAACACTGAAGCTTTCTTT	CASSYDTRMNTEAFF
TRBD1	-	TRBV7-6	TRBJ1-5	TGTGCCAGCAGCCCCGGGACAGGCGGGAATCAGCCCCAGCATTTT	CASSPGTGGNQPQHF
-	-	TRBV29-1	TRBJ2-1	TGCAGTGTAGGGAGTTCCTACAATGAGCAGTTCTTC	CSVGSSYNEQFF
-	-	TRBV7-9	TRBJ1-3	TGTGCCAGCGACAGTTTCTCTGGAAACACCATATATTTT	CASDSFSGNTIYF
-	-	TRBV12-3/TRBV12-4	TRBJ1-1	TGTGCCAGCAGTTTGGGCGGGAACACTGAAGCTTTCTTT	CASSLGGNTEAFF
-	-	TRBV5-6	TRBJ1-1	TGTGCCAGCAGCTTGGCCCGGCAGCTGAACACTGAAGCTTTCTTT	CASSLARQLNTEAFF
TRBD1	-	TRBV5-4	TRBJ1-3	TGTGCCAGCAGCTTGGCCCCAGGGGGGGGCTCCTCTGGAAACACCATATATTTT	CASSLAPGGGSSGNTIYF
-	-	TRBV10-3	TRBJ2-7	TGTGCCATCAGCGGTGGGGTCCCCGAGCAGTACTTC	CAISGGVPEQYF
-	-	TRBV28	TRBJ2-7	TGTGCCAGCAGCTTGGCCGGGCCCTCCTACGAGCAGTACTTC	CASSLAGPSYEQYF
-	-	TRBV7-2	TRBJ2-5	TGTGCCAGCAGCTTAGCGGCGGTGCCTCCGCAAGAGACCCAGTACTTC	CASSLAAVPPQETQYF
-	once	TRBV4-3	TRBJ1-1	TGCGCCAGCAGCCAAGCCTTTGGGGCGGCGAACACTGAAGCTTTCTTT	CASSQAFGAANTEAFF
-	-	TRBV5-4	TRBJ2-3	TGTGCCAGCAGCTATCCGGGGATCACAGATACGCAGTATTTT	CASSYPGITDTQYF
-	-	TRBV10-2	TRBJ1-2	TGCGCCAGCGCGCTGATGATGGGGGCCAGAGGCTACACCTTC	CASALMMGARGYTF
-	-	TRBV27	TRBJ2-7	TGTGCCAGCAGTCCAAACAGTGGTTCGGGGGAGCAGTACTTC	CASSPNSGSGEQYF
TRBD1	-	TRBV4-2	TRBJ1-5	TGTGCCAGCAGCCAGACAGGGGGTGGACATCAGCCCCAGCATTTT	CASSQTGGGHQPQHF
-	-	TRBV28	TRBJ2-2	TGTGCCAGCAGTCCTTCTCCCACAGGGTCAGGCACCGGGGAGCTGTTTTTT	CASSPSPTGSGTGELFF
-	-	TRBV5-6	TRBJ1-3	TGTGCCAGCAGCGAGGGGTATTCTGGAAACACCATATATTTT	CASSEGYSGNTIYF
-	-	TRBV4-2	TRBJ1-2	TGTGCCAGCAGCCAAGCTGCGGGCCAGGTCATCTATGGCTACACCTTC	CASSQAAGQVIYGYTF
TRBD1	-	TRBV24-1	TRBJ2-3	TGTGCCACGGGACAGGGGGACTTTGGCGGGGGGGCCCCAGATACGCAGTATTTT	CATGQGDFGGGAPDTQYF
TRBD2	-	TRBV7-2	TRBJ2-3	TGTGCCAGCAGCTTCCCCAGCGGGGGATCTAGCACAGATACGCAGTATTTT	CASSFPSGGSSTDTQYF
TRBD2	-	TRBV6-2/TRBV6-3	TRBJ2-2	TGTGCCAGCAGCTCCGGACTAGAGAACACCGGGGAGCTGTTTTTT	CASSSGLENTGELFF
-	-	TRBV20-1	TRBJ1-2	TGCAGTGCTACGGACGACTATGGCTACACCTTC	CSATDDYGYTF
TRBD1	once	TRBV18	TRBJ2-7	TGTGCCAGCTCACCTCCGGGGACAGGGCCCTCTTCCTACGAGCAGTACTTC	CASSPPGTGPSSYEQYF
TRBD2	-	TRBV7-2	TRBJ2-1	TGTGCCAGCAGCCCGACTAGCGGGGCCAACTACAATGAGCAGTTCTTC	CASSPTSGANYNEQFF
-	-	TRBV6-2/TRBV6-3	TRBJ1-3	TGTGCCAGCAGTTCCTCATATTCGGTAAACACCATATATTTT	CASSSSYSVNTIYF
-	-	TRBV12-3/TRBV12-4	TRBJ1-6	TGTGCCAGCCTTGGGACGGGTATTTCACCCCTCCACTTT	CASLGTGISPLHF
-	-	TRBV12-3/TRBV12-4	TRBJ2-3	TGTGCCAGCAGTCCCTTCCTCGCCGATACGCAGTATTTT	CASSPFLADTQYF
-	-	TRBV7-2	TRBJ2-5	TGTGCCAGCAGCCCTCCAGGGGTTAGAGAGACCCAGTACTTC	CASSPPGVRETQYF
-	-	TRBV2	TRBJ1-1	TGTGCCAGCAGTGCCGTGGTGAACACTGAAGCTTTCTTT	CASSAVVNTEAFF
TRBD1	-	TRBV10-3	TRBJ1-6	TGTGCCATCAGGGCGACAGGGGGCGACTCACCCCTCCACTTT	CAIRATGGDSPLHF
-	few	TRBV28	TRBJ1-1	TGTGCCAGCAGCCGAGTCGGCAGGGATCAAGCTTTCTTT	CASSRVGRDQAFF
TRBD2	-	TRBV6-2/TRBV6-3	TRBJ2-5	TGTGCCAGCAGTTACTTTGGGCTAGCGGGGCCAGAGACCCAGTACTTC	CASSYFGLAGPETQYF